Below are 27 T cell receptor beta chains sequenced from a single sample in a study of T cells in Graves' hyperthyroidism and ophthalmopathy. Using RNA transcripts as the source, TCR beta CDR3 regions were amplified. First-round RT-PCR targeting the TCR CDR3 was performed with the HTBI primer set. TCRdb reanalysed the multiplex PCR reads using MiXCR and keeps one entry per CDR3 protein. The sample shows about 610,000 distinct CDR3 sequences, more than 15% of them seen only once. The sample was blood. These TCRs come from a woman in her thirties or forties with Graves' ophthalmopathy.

CDR3: CASSSGTLNEQFF. The CDR3, as DNA: TGTGCCAGCAGCTCCGGGACTCTGAATGAGCAGTTCTTC. This chain connects TRBV11-3 to TRBJ2-1; tentative D call: TRBD2 (6 bases). Per germline, CDR1 SGHNT and CDR2 YENEEA. Trimming removed 4 bases from V and 7 bases from J, with 11 bases in between. The CDR3 consists of 13 residues.

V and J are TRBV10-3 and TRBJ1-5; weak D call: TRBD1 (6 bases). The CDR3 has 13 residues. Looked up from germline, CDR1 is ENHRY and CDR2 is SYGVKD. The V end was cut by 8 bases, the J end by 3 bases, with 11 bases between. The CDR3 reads CAIQQGNNQPQHF. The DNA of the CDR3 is TGTGCCATCCAACAGGGAAACAATCAGCCCCAGCATTTT.

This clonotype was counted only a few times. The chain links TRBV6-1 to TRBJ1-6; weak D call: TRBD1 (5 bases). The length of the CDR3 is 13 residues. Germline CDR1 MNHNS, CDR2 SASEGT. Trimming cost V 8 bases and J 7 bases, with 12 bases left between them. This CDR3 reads CASGSRENSPLHF. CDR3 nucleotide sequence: TGTGCCAGCGGGTCCAGGGAAAATTCACCCCTCCACTTT.

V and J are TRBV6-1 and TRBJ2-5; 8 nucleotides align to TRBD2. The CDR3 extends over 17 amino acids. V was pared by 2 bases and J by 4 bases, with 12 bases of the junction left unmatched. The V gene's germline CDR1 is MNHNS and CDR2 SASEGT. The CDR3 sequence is CASSELGGGSTGETQYF. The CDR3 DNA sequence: TGTGCCAGCAGTGAACTCGGCGGGGGGTCAACGGGAGAGACCCAGTACTTC.

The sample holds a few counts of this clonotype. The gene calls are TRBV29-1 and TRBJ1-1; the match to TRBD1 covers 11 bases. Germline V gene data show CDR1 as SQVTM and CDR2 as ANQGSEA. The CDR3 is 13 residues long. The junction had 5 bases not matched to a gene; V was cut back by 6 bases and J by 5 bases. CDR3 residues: CSVGGQGGTEAFF. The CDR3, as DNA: TGCAGCGTGGGGGGACAGGGGGGTACTGAAGCTTTCTTT.

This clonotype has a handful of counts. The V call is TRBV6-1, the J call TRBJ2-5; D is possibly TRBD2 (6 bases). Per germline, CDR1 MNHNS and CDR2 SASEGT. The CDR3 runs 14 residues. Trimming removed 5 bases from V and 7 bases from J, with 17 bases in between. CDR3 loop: CASSLYSGFSTQYF. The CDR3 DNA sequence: TGTGCCAGCAGTCTTTATAGCGGTTTTTCGACCCAGTACTTC.

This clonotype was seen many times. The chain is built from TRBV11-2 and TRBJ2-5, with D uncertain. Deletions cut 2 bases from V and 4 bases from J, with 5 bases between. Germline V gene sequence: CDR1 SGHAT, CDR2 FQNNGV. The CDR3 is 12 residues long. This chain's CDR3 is CASSLITETQYF. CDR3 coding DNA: TGTGCCAGCAGCTTAATTACAGAGACCCAGTACTTC.

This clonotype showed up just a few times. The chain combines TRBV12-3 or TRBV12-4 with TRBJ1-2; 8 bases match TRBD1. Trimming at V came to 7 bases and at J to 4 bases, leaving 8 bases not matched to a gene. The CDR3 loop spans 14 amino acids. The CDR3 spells CASMQATGVYGYTF. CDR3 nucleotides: TGTGCCAGCATGCAGGCGACAGGGGTCTATGGCTACACCTTC.

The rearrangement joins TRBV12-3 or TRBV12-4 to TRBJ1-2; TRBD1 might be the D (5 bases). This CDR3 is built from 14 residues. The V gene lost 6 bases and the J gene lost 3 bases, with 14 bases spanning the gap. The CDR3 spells CASSERGWDYGYTF. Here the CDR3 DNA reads TGTGCCAGCAGCGAGCGGGGGTGGGACTATGGCTACACCTTC.

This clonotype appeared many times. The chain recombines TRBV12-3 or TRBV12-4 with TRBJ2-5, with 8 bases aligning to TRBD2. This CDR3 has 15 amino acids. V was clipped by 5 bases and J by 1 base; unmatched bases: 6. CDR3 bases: TGTGCCAGCAGTGTAACTAGCGGACCCCAAGAGACCCAGTACTTC. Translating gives CASSVTSGPQETQYF.

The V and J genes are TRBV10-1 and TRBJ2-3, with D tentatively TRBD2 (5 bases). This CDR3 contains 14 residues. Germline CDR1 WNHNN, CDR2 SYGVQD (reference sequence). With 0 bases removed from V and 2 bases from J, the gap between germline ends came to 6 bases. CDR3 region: CASSESGVTDTQYF. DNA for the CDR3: TGCGCCAGCAGTGAGTCCGGGGTCACAGATACGCAGTATTTT.

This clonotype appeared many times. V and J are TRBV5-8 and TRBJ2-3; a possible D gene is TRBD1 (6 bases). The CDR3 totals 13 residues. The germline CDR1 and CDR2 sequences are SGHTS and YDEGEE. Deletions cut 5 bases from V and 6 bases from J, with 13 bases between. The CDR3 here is CASRAQGWDTQYF. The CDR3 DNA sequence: TGTGCCAGCAGAGCACAGGGATGGGATACGCAGTATTTT.

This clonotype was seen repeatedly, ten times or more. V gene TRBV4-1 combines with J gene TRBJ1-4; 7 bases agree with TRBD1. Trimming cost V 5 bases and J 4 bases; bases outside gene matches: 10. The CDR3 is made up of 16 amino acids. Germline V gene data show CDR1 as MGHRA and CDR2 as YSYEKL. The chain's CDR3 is CASSWPSGQINEKLFF. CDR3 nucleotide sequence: TGCGCCAGCAGCTGGCCCTCGGGACAGATTAATGAAAAACTGTTTTTT.

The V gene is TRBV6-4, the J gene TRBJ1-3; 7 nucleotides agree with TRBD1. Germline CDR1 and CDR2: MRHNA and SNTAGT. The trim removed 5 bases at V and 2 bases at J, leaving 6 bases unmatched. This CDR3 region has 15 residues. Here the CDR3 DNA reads TGTGCCAGCAGTCCGGGACAGAGGGCTGGAAACACCATATATTTT. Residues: CASSPGQRAGNTIYF.

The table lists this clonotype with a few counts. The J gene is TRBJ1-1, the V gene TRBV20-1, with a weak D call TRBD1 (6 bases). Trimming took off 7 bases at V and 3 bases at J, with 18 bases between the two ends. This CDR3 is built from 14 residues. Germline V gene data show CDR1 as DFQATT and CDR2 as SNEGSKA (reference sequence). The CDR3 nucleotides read TGCAGTGGCCGGACAGTATTGTCGGACACTGAAGCTTTCTTT. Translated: CSGRTVLSDTEAFF.

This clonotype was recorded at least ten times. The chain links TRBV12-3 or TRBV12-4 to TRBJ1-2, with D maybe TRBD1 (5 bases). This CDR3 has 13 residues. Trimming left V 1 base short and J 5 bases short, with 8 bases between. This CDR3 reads CASSLEGVYGYTF. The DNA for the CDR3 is TGTGCCAGCAGTTTAGAAGGGGTGTATGGCTACACCTTC.

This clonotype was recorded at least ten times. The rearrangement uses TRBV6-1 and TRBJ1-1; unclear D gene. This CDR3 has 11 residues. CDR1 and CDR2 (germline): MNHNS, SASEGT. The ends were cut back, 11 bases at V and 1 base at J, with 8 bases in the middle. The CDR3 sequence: CASLGNTEAFF. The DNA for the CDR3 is TGTGCCTCCTTGGGGAACACTGAAGCTTTCTTT.

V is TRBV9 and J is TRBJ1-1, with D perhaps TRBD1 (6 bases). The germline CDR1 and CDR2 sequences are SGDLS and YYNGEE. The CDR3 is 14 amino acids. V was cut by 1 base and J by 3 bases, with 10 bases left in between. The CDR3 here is CASSVKGGDTEAFF. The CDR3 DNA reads TGTGCCAGCAGCGTAAAAGGGGGAGACACTGAAGCTTTCTTT.

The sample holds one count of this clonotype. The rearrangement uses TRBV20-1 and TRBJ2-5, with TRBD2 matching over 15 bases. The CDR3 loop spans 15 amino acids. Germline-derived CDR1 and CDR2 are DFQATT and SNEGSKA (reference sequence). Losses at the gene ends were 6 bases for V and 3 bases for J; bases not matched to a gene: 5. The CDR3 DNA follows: TGCAGTGCAAGGACTAGCGGGAGGGCCGAAGAGACCCAGTACTTC. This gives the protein CSARTSGRAEETQYF.

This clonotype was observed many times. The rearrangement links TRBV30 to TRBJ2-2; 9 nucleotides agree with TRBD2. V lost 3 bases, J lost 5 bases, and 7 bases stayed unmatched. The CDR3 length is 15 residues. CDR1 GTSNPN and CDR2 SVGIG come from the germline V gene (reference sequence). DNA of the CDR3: TGTGCCTGGAGGTTAGCGGGAGTCTCGACCGGGGAGCTGTTTTTT. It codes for CAWRLAGVSTGELFF.

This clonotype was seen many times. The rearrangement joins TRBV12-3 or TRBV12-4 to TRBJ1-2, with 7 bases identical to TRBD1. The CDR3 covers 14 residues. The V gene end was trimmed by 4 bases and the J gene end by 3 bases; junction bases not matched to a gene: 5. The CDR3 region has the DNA TGTGCCAGCAGTTCGAGGGGGCTTCACTATGGCTACACCTTC. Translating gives CASSSRGLHYGYTF.

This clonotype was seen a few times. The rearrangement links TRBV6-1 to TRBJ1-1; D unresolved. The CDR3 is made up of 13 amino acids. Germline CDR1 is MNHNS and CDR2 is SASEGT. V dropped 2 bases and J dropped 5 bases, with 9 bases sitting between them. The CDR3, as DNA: TGTGCCAGCAGTGAAACCCCAATAACTGAAGCTTTCTTT. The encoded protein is CASSETPITEAFF.

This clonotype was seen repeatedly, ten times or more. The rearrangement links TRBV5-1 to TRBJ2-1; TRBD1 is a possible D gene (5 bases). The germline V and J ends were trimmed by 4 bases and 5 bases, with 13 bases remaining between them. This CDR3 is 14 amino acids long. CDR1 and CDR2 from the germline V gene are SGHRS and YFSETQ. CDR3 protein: CASSRQGEDNEQFF. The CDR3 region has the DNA TGCGCCAGCAGCCGACAAGGGGAAGACAATGAGCAGTTCTTC.

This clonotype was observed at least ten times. CDR3 bases: TGTGCCAGCACCAACGAACCCGCCGAGGTGGGCTATGGCTACACCTTC. Its translation: CASTNEPAEVGYGYTF. This chain joins TRBV6-1 and TRBJ1-2; D remains ambiguous. The germline gives CDR1 MNHNS, CDR2 SASEGT. This CDR3 region has 16 residues. The V and J ends lost 7 bases and 4 bases respectively, with 22 bases between them.

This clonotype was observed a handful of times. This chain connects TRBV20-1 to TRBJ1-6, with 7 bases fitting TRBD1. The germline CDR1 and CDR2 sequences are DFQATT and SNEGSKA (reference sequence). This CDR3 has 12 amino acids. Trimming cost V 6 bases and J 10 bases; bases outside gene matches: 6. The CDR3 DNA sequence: TGCAGTGCCGACCGACAGGGATCACCCCTCCACTTT. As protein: CSADRQGSPLHF.

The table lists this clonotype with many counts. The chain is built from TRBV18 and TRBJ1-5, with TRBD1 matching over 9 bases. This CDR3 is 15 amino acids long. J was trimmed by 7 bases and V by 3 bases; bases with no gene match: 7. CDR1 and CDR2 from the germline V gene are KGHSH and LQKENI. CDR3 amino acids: CASSPAGTGNQPQHF. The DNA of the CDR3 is TGTGCCAGCTCACCGGCCGGGACAGGGAACCAGCCCCAGCATTTT. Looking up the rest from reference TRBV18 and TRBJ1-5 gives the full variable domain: NAGVMQNPRHLVRRRGQEARLRCSPMKGHSHVYWYRQLPEEGLKFMVYLQKENIIDESGMPKERFSAEFPKEGPSILRIQQVVRGDSAAYFCASSPAGTGNQPQHFGDGTRLSIL.

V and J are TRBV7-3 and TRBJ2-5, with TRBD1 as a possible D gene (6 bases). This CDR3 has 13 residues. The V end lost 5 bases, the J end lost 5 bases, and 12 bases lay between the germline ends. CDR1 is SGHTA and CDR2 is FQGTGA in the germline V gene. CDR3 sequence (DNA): TGTGCCAGCAGCCCCCCCGACAGGGAGACCCAGTACTTC. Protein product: CASSPPDRETQYF.